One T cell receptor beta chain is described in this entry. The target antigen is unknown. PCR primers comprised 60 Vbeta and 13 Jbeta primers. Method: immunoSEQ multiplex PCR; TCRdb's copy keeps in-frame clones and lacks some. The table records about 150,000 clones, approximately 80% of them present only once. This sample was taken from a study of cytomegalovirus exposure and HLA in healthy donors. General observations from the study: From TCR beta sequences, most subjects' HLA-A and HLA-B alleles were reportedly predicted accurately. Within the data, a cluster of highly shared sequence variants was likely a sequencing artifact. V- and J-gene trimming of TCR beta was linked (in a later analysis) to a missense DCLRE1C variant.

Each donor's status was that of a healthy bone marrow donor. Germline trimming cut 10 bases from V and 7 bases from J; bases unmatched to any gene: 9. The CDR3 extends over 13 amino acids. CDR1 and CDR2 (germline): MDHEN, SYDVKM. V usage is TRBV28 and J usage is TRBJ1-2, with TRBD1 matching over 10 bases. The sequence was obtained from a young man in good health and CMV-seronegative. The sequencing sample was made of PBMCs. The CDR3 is CATMTGGLRGYTF. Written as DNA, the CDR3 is TGTGCCACCATGACAGGGGGCTTGCGTGGCTACACCTTC.